These 4 T cell receptor beta chains originate from one sample sequenced in a study of tumor-infiltrating lymphocytes in primary liver carcinoma. Without any cell sorting, roughly 18-31 mg of bulk tissue yielded co-extracted RNA and DNA. The input was around 530 ng total RNA; TCR beta cDNA was made from it with a constant-region primer. Libraries for TCR beta were built through three nested multiplex PCR rounds, which together made up a slightly modified ARM-PCR procedure. The two initial PCR rounds, ten to eleven cycles each, used TRBV1-TRBV30 forward and C-beta reverse primers. TCRdb reprocessed the multiplex PCR reads via MiXCR and lists one record per CDR3 protein. The sample yields some 110,000 distinct CDR3 sequences, around 64% seen once. The sequenced material came from liver tumor tissue from sampling region 3. Specified subset: tumor region T3, left-lateral pole. The receptor set was obtained from a woman aged 60-75 years with primary liver carcinoma and hepatitis B virus infection.

This clonotype was seen just once. V and J are TRBV11-2 and TRBJ2-1; TRBD2 might be the D (5 bases). Germline CDR1 SGHAT, CDR2 FQNNGV. CDR3 length: 15 residues. Trimming removed 1 base at V and 9 bases at J, with 16 bases between. CDR3 nucleotide sequence: TGTGCCAGCAGCTTAGGATGTGGGAGACTTGGTGAGCAGTTCTTC. It translates to CASSLGCGRLGEQFF.

This clonotype was seen many times. A read error is likely, as this CDR3 ends without the conserved phenylalanine or tryptophan. Because the CDR3's place on the DNA is in doubt, the DNA is left out and the CDR3 is given as listed by TCRdb. The chain joins TRBV11-2 to TRBJ2-7; the D segment call TRBD2 is taken from the table without a DNA check. The CDR3 has 12 residues if both end residues are counted. Germline lookup yields CDR1 SGHAT and CDR2 FQNNGV. CDR3 in amino acids: CASSSGLAGVSL.

Notes on this clonotype: Possible read error: a much larger clone is one base away. The chain couples TRBV28 to TRBJ2-2, with TRBD1 matching over 8 bases. The germline V gene encodes CDR1 MDHEN and CDR2 SYDVKM. V lost 4 bases, J lost 8 bases, and 15 bases stayed unmatched. This CDR3 region has 17 residues. The CDR3 region has the DNA TGTGCCAGCAGTTGGGTCGTCGGACAGGGCCCCACTGGGGAGCTGTTTTTT. It translates to CASSWVVGQGPTGELFF.

The table lists this clonotype with many counts. The gene calls are TRBV6-1 and TRBJ2-5, with 11 bases aligning to TRBD2. The J segment lost 2 bases and the V segment lost 8 bases, leaving 7 bases of the junction unmatched. Germline loops: CDR1 MNHNS, CDR2 SASEGT. The CDR3 extends over 15 amino acids. DNA for the CDR3: TGTGCCAGCGTTGGACTAGCGGGTCCTCAAGAGACCCAGTACTTC. Its protein is CASVGLAGPQETQYF.